Shown below are 23 T cell receptor beta chains from a single sample sequenced in a study of T-cell reconstitution after alpha-beta-depleted transplantation in children. During its preparation, the TCRbeta library received unique molecular identifiers. Using its own MiXCR run on the PCR reads, TCRdb lists one record per CDR3 protein. The table lists 280,000 or so distinct CDR3 sequences, 9.5% to 13% of them singletons. Source: peripheral blood, taken 180 days after TCRalphabeta/CD19-depleted stem cell transplant. These receptors all stem from a male patient between 2 and 15 years old who had a stem cell transplant for chronic granulomatous disease, so the T cells may come from the graft donor.

This clonotype has a count of ten or more. The rearrangement links TRBV29-1 to TRBJ2-5; D not certain. Germline loops: CDR1 SQVTM, CDR2 ANQGSEA. The CDR3 extends over 12 amino acids. V gave up 1 base and J gave up 2 bases, with 5 bases separating them. The DNA for the CDR3 is TGCAGCGTTGAAGCAAGTCAAGAGACCCAGTACTTC. Translation: CSVEASQETQYF.

This clonotype was counted ten times or more. J is TRBJ2-2 and V is TRBV9; D possibly corresponds to TRBD2 (5 bases). The CDR3 contains 15 residues. CDR1 and CDR2 (germline): SGDLS, YYNGEE. Trimming removed 6 bases at V and 7 bases at J, with 19 bases between. CDR3 sequence (DNA): TGTGCCAGCACCAGAGGGCCCTCAATCGGCGGGGAGCTGTTTTTT. Its translation is CASTRGPSIGGELFF. Supplemented by reference TRBV9 and TRBJ2-2, the full variable domain reads DSGVTQTPKHLITATGQRVTLRCSPRSGDLSVYWYQQSLDQGLQFLIQYYNGEERAKGNILERFSAQQFPDLHSELNLSSLELGDSALYFCASTRGPSIGGELFFGEGSRLTVL.

In its sample, this clonotype was seen many times. The gene calls are TRBV7-2 and TRBJ2-1; D remains unclear. Germline CDR1 is SGHTA and CDR2 is FQGNSA. The V end was cut by 5 bases, the J end by 8 bases, with 16 bases between. This CDR3 region has 14 residues. The CDR3 reads CASSLDPRVDEQFF. The CDR3 DNA is TGTGCCAGCAGCCTGGACCCCCGTGTAGATGAGCAGTTCTTC.

This clonotype was seen at least ten times. This chain connects TRBV6-2 or TRBV6-3 to TRBJ2-7; maybe TRBD2 (6 bases). The germline V gene has CDR1 MNHEY and CDR2 SVGEGT. The CDR3 is 15 residues long. V shed 6 bases and J shed 2 bases, with 17 bases lying between them. In nucleotides, the CDR3 is TGTGCCAGCAGACCTATTAGCGGCGAGACCTACGAGCAGTACTTC. It yields the protein CASRPISGETYEQYF.

A remark on this clonotype: A much larger clone differs from this one at a single base, so this may be a read error. This rearrangement joins TRBV29-1 to TRBJ2-1; 7 bases map to TRBD2. The CDR3 is 15 residues long. Germline V CDR1 and CDR2: SQVTM, ANQGSEA. J lost 0 bases, V lost 3 bases, and 5 bases had no gene match. This CDR3 reads CSVECGSVSYNEQFF. The CDR3 region has the DNA TGCAGCGTTGAGTGCGGGAGCGTCTCCTACAATGAGCAGTTCTTC.

In this sample, this clonotype turned up a few times. Possible read error: a much larger clone is one base away. CDR3 residues: CASKNPGSDGDTF. CDR3 sequence (DNA): TGTGCCAGCAAGAATCCAGGGTCTGATGGCGACACCTTC. The rearrangement links TRBV5-5 to TRBJ1-2; a possible D gene is TRBD1 (5 bases). CDR1 is SGHKS and CDR2 is YYEKEE in the germline V gene (reference sequence). The CDR3 length is 13 residues.

In the case of this clonotype: This may come from a read error, since a much larger clone is one base off. V is TRBV4-3 and J is TRBJ2-3; TRBD1 matches at 9 bases. Trimming took 3 bases from V and 9 from J; bases not matched to a gene: 4. This CDR3 spans 13 amino acids. CDR1 is LGHNA, CDR2 YSLEER, per germline. The CDR3 reads CASSHTQGATQYF. In nucleotides, the CDR3 is TGCGCCAGCAGCCACACACAGGGGGCAACGCAGTATTTT.

This clonotype was seen ten or more times. The rearrangement uses TRBV12-3 or TRBV12-4 and TRBJ1-4, with a tentative D call TRBD1 (5 bases). Trimming stripped 1 base from V and 0 bases from J, with 9 bases between. This CDR3 has 16 amino acids. The CDR3 nucleotides are TGTGCCAGCAGTTTAGTGGGGGGGGCAACTAATGAAAAACTGTTTTTT. This encodes CASSLVGGATNEKLFF.

This clonotype was detected many times. The chain links TRBV3-1 to TRBJ2-7; the D gene is possibly TRBD1 (6 bases). Trimming took 4 bases from V and 3 from J, leaving 16 bases between them. The CDR3 consists of 15 residues. CDR1 is LGHDT, CDR2 YNNKEL, per germline (reference sequence). The CDR3 protein is CASSPTDRAFYEQYF. The CDR3 bases are TGTGCCAGCAGCCCGACGGACAGAGCCTTCTACGAGCAGTACTTC.

This clonotype appeared many times. V and J are TRBV20-1 and TRBJ1-1; TRBD1 is a possible D gene (5 bases). The CDR3 has 12 residues. The germline gives CDR1 DFQATT, CDR2 SNEGSKA (reference sequence). Trimming took off 3 bases at V and 3 bases at J, with 8 bases between the two ends. In DNA form, the CDR3 reads TGCAGTGCTAGCGGAGGGGACACTGAAGCTTTCTTT. Residues: CSASGGDTEAFF.

V and J are TRBV2 and TRBJ2-7; possibly TRBD1 for D (6 bases). The germline V and J ends were trimmed by 6 bases and 2 bases, with 17 bases remaining between them. The CDR3 is 15 residues long. CDR1 is SNHLY and CDR2 is FYNNEI in the germline V gene. CDR3: CASRPLQGEAYEQYF. CDR3 nucleotides: TGTGCCAGCAGGCCTTTACAGGGAGAGGCCTACGAGCAGTACTTC.

Ten or more counts support this clonotype. The chain joins TRBV25-1 to TRBJ1-1; no firm D call. The CDR3 covers 13 residues. V was clipped by 8 bases and J by 6 bases, with 16 bases between them. In germline, CDR1 is MGHDK, CDR2 SYGVNS. CDR3 amino acids: CASSAGGPSEAFF. In DNA form, the CDR3 reads TGTGCCAGCTCCGCTGGCGGCCCTTCTGAAGCTTTCTTT.

There are many counts of this clonotype. The chain recombines TRBV5-8 with TRBJ1-6, with D possibly matching TRBD1 (5 bases). Germline CDR1 reads SGHTS; CDR2 reads YDEGEE. This CDR3 has 15 amino acids. The germline V and J ends were trimmed by 0 bases and 9 bases, with 13 bases remaining between them. The CDR3 nucleotides read TGTGCCAGCAGCTTGGATCAGGGCCCCATTTCACCCCTCCACTTT. Its protein is CASSLDQGPISPLHF.

This clonotype was detected many times. This chain's CDR3 is CSALAKLYEQYF. The CDR3 DNA reads as TGCAGTGCTCTTGCTAAACTCTACGAGCAGTACTTC. V gene TRBV20-1 combines with J gene TRBJ2-7, with D uncertain. This CDR3 spans 12 amino acids. Germline V lookup: CDR1 DFQATT, CDR2 SNEGSKA (reference sequence). V gave up 5 bases and J gave up 3 bases, with 11 bases separating them.

This clonotype was observed at least ten times. V usage is TRBV9 and J usage is TRBJ2-1, with 9 bases matching TRBD1. This CDR3 has 15 residues. With 4 bases clipped from V and 3 bases from J, the junction kept 5 bases outside the gene matches. Germline-derived CDR1 and CDR2 are SGDLS and YYNGEE. Here the CDR3 reads CASSPTGGNYNEQFF. Written as DNA, the CDR3 is TGTGCCAGCAGCCCGACAGGGGGAAACTACAATGAGCAGTTCTTC.

Points on this clonotype: A much larger clone differs by one base, so this may be a read error. The chain couples TRBV20-1 to TRBJ2-1; TRBD2 agrees at 10 bases. The CDR3 consists of 14 residues. Looked up from germline, CDR1 is DFQATT and CDR2 is SNEGSKA (reference sequence). The CDR3 region has the DNA TGCAGTGCTGTAGCGGGAGGCGTCTACAGTGAGCAGTTCTTC. Translating it yields CSAVAGGVYSEQFF.

This clonotype was observed many times. This chain joins TRBV29-1 and TRBJ2-1, with D hard to call. The CDR3 length is 14 residues. Germline values: CDR1 SQVTM, CDR2 ANQGSEA. The V end lost 5 bases, the J end lost 0 bases, and 11 bases lay between the germline ends. CDR3 coding DNA: TGCAGCGTTCCCGAACCAAGCTCCTACAATGAGCAGTTCTTC. Its protein product is CSVPEPSSYNEQFF.

This clonotype came up many times. The chain combines TRBV6-1 with TRBJ1-2; possible D gene TRBD1, 5 bases. The length of the CDR3 is 13 residues. V was trimmed by 7 bases and J by 4 bases, leaving 13 bases between them. CDR1 and CDR2 from the germline V gene are MNHNS and SASEGT. CDR3 loop: CASTRGLIYGYTF. CDR3 in DNA: TGTGCCAGCACCCGGGGACTGATCTATGGCTACACCTTC.

The table lists this clonotype with a few counts. V usage is TRBV27 and J usage is TRBJ1-5, with D possibly TRBD1 on 6 matching bases. V lost 9 bases and J 12 bases, leaving 21 bases between the germline ends. This CDR3 region has 13 residues. The germline CDR1 and CDR2 sequences are MNHEY and SMNVEV (reference sequence). The CDR3 coding sequence is TGTGCCAGTTCAGGGGCCAACGAAAGGGTCCAGCATTTT. Protein sequence: CASSGANERVQHF.

The chain combines TRBV19 with TRBJ2-2, with 7 bases matching TRBD1. Per the germline V gene, CDR1 is LNHDA and CDR2 is SQIVND (reference sequence). V shed 8 bases, J shed 6 bases, and the junction held 6 bases outside the gene matches. This CDR3 region has 13 residues. CDR3 region: CASYTGVAGELFF. The CDR3 DNA sequence: TGTGCCAGTTATACAGGGGTGGCCGGGGAGCTGTTTTTT. The full variable domain, its missing parts supplied by reference TRBV19 and TRBJ2-2, is DGGITQSPKYLFRKEGQNVTLSCEQNLNHDAMYWYRQDPGQGLRLIYYSQIVNDFQKGDIAEGYSVSREKKESFPLTVTSAQKNPTAFYLCASYTGVAGELFFGEGSRLTVL.

This clonotype occurred a few times. J is TRBJ2-7 and V is TRBV2; D gene uncertain. Germline V gene data show CDR1 as SNHLY and CDR2 as FYNNEI. V was shortened by 8 bases and J by 2 bases, with 10 bases between the two germline ends. CDR3 length equals 12 residues. The DNA for the CDR3 is TGTGCCAGCGAAGAAAGGGCCTACGAGCAGTACTTC. Protein: CASEERAYEQYF.

In this sample, this clonotype turned up many times. This sequence joins TRBV9 and TRBJ2-7, with D tentatively TRBD2 (5 bases). Germline V gene sequence: CDR1 SGDLS, CDR2 YYNGEE. The V and J ends lost 4 bases and 4 bases respectively, with 12 bases between them. The CDR3 has 13 amino acids. CDR3 in amino acids: CASSSPGGYEQYF. The CDR3 nucleotides read TGTGCCAGCAGCTCCCCCGGAGGTTACGAGCAGTACTTC.

This CDR3 is CASSLGQGSNEQYF. In DNA form, the CDR3 reads TGCGCCAGCAGCTTGGGACAGGGGTCCAACGAGCAGTACTTC. The gene calls are TRBV5-1 and TRBJ2-7; 8 bases map to TRBD1. The trim removed 0 bases at V and 5 bases at J, leaving 4 bases unmatched. CDR3 length: 14 amino acids. Per the germline V gene, CDR1 is SGHRS and CDR2 is YFSETQ.